What follows describes a single TCR beta chain. The protocol was immunoSEQ multiplex PCR, while the TCRdb copy is restricted to in-frame clones and leaves out a portion. The sample has about 110,000 clones, less than 85% seen once; the top ten hold roughly 3.8%. The data stem from a study of blood T cell repertoires in COVID-19. This CDR3 region has 16 residues. Trimming took off 1 base at V and 0 bases at J, with 10 bases between the two ends. The germline V gene encodes CDR1 SGHVS and CDR2 FQNEAQ. This rearrangement joins TRBV7-8 to TRBJ1-5; D remains unclear. The sequenced sample was peripheral blood. This clonotype was sampled from a woman older than 75 with acute or convalescent COVID-19. The CDR3 spells CASSLDGDVSNQPQHF. In DNA, the CDR3 is TGTGCCAGCAGCTTAGATGGAGATGTTAGCAATCAGCCCCAGCATTTT.